This TCR beta chain was sequenced in a study of T-cell memory formation after mild COVID-19. Study-level information: Among the donors, TCR clusters were largely specific to each donor. Broader study findings: Some clones that responded were present in memory (sampled pre-infection), which suggests cross-reactive memory joined. Contracting clones from day 15 to 85 had balanced CD4/CD8; later expanders favoured CD4+.

5'RACE primed from the constant segment yielded TCR alpha and TCR beta cDNA libraries bearing sample barcodes and UMIs. One entry per CDR3 protein, called by TCRdb with MiXCR from the 5' RACE reads. This sample has about 110,000 distinct CDR3 sequences; under 15% occur once, and the top ten carry around 25%. Trimming at V came to 5 bases and at J to 4 bases, leaving 9 bases not matched to a gene. The germline V gene has CDR1 SGHTA and CDR2 FQGNSA. The CDR3 runs 17 residues. This clonotype was seen a handful of times. Its antigen is currently unknown. The V and J genes are TRBV7-2 and TRBJ2-5, with 14 bases identical to TRBD2. What was sequenced was PBMCs or a T cell subset sorted from them (not recorded which). The sequence came from an adult woman who had mild COVID-19 (a few samples of this study predate the infection). Cell type and time point are not known. The CDR3 region has the DNA TGTGCCAGCAGCCCCAAGGGACTAGCGGGAGTACCAGAGACCCAGTACTTC. Residues: CASSPKGLAGVPETQYF.